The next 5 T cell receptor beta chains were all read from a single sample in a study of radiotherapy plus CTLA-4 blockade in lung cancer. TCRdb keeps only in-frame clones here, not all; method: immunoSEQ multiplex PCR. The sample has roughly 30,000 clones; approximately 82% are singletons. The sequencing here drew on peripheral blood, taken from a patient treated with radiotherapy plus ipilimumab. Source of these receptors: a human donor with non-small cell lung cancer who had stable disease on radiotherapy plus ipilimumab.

Here the CDR3 reads CSARAGDTQYF. In DNA, the CDR3 is TGCAGTGCTAGAGCGGGGGATACGCAGTATTTT. The chain joins TRBV20-1 to TRBJ2-3; TRBD2 is a possible D gene (5 bases). Germline loops: CDR1 DFQATT, CDR2 SNEGSKA (reference sequence). Trimming left V 1 base short and J 6 bases short, with 5 bases between. The length of the CDR3 is 11 residues.

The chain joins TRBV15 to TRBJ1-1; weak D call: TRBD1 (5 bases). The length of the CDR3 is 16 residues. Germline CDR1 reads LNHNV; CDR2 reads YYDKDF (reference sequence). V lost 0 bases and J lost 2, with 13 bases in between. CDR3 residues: CATSREGESRNTEAFF. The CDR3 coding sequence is TGTGCCACCAGCAGAGAAGGGGAAAGCCGCAACACTGAAGCTTTCTTT. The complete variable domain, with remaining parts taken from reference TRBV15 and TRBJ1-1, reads DAMVIQNPRYQVTQFGKPVTLSCSQTLNHNVMYWYQQKSSQAPKLLFHYYDKDFNNEADTPDNFQSRRPNTSFCFLDIRSPGLGDTAMYLCATSREGESRNTEAFFGQGTRLTVV.

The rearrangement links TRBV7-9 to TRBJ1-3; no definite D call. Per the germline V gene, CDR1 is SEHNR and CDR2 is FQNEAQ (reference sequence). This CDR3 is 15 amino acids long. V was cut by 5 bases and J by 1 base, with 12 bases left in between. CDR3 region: CASSQDRSSGNTIYF. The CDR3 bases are TGTGCCAGCAGCCAGGACCGTTCGTCTGGAAACACCATATATTTT.

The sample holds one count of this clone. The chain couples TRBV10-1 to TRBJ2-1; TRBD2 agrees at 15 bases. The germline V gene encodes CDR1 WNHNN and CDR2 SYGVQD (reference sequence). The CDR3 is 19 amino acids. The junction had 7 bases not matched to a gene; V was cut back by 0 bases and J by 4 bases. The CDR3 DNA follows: TGCGCCAGCAGTGAGTCCCCGGGACTAGCGGGGGGTAAATACAATGAGCAGTTCTTC. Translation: CASSESPGLAGGKYNEQFF.

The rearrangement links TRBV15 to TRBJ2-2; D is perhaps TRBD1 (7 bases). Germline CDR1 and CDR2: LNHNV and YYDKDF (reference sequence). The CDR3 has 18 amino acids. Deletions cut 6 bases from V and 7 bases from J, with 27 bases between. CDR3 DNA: TGTGCCACCAGTCCGAGGGGCGGAGGGGGCGCTATGGGCGGGGAGCTGTTTTTT. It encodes CATSPRGGGGAMGGELFF.